The 17 T cell receptor beta chains below come from one sample, sequenced in a study of sequential checkpoint blockade in melanoma (dated by TCRdb to between 2018 and 2020). Receptors were amplified or captured by the immunoSEQ multiplex PCR assay. TCRdb re-hosts the immuneACCESS table, in-frame sequences only. Its copies lack some clones; in the studies checked, an unresolved V gene accounts for under half of them, and the cause for the rest is not known. This sample comprises some 40,000 clones, under 35% of them detected only once. 1.5% to 2% of the sample goes to the ten largest clones. In light of the paper, this sample's treatment or condition label describes: randomized to nivolumab then ipilimumab (arm A) or the reverse (arm B). This specimen was tumor tissue (inferred from file names), taken from a patient given nivolumab and ipilimumab in sequence. The source of these receptors is a human donor with melanoma.

This clone was observed a handful of times. The rearrangement uses TRBV7-6 and TRBJ2-1; D remains unclear. The V gene lost 3 bases and the J gene lost 3 bases, with 12 bases spanning the gap. This CDR3 contains 15 residues. Germline-derived CDR1 and CDR2 are SGHVS and FNYEAQ. The CDR3 here is CASSFGPRGYNEQFF. CDR3 coding DNA: TGTGCCAGCAGCTTCGGTCCCCGAGGCTACAATGAGCAGTTCTTC. Drawing the rest from reference TRBV7-6 and TRBJ2-1, the complete variable domain is GAGVSQSPRYKVTKRGQDVALRCDPISGHVSLYWYRQALGQGPEFLTYFNYEAQQDKSGLPNDRFSAERPEGSISTLTIQRTEQRDSAMYRCASSFGPRGYNEQFFGPGTRLTVL.

V and J are TRBV15 and TRBJ2-3; 15 bases align to TRBD2. The germline V gene encodes CDR1 LNHNV and CDR2 YYDKDF (reference sequence). Unmatched junction bases numbered 5, after V lost 1 base and J lost 3 bases. The CDR3 spans 18 residues. CDR3 DNA: TGTGCCACCAGCAGAGCCAGGACTAGCGGGGGGGCAACAGATACGCAGTATTTT. Translation: CATSRARTSGGATDTQYF.

The chain combines TRBV25-1 with TRBJ2-7; possibly TRBD2 for D (6 bases). This CDR3 is 12 amino acids long. Trimming took off 7 bases at V and 6 bases at J, with 13 bases between the two ends. Germline assignment: CDR1 MGHDK and CDR2 SYGVNS. Here the CDR3 DNA reads TGTGCCAGCAAAAAACTAGCCGGCGAGCAGTACTTC. Protein: CASKKLAGEQYF.

This clone was counted between two and nine times. The CDR3 region has the DNA TGTGCCAGCAGTTACGAACAGGGTTGGAGCTACACCTTC. Amino acid sequence: CASSYEQGWSYTF. The chain links TRBV6-8 to TRBJ1-2, with TRBD1 as a possible D gene (6 bases). Germline CDR1 and CDR2: MNHGY and SAAAGT. This CDR3 has 13 amino acids. Trimming stripped 2 bases from V and 9 bases from J, with 13 bases between.

The V call is TRBV4-1, the J call TRBJ2-1; TRBD2 agrees at 7 bases. J was trimmed by 0 bases and V by 0 bases; bases with no gene match: 5. Germline V gene lookup returns CDR1 MGHRA and CDR2 YSYEKL. This CDR3 spans 17 amino acids. Here the CDR3 reads CASSQDATGGSYNEQFF. The CDR3, as DNA: TGCGCCAGCAGCCAAGATGCGACGGGGGGCTCCTACAATGAGCAGTTCTTC.

This clone was seen more than once but under ten times. The chain recombines TRBV6-8 with TRBJ2-7, with 13 nucleotides matching TRBD2. This CDR3 region has 14 residues. Unmatched junction bases numbered 5, after V lost 6 bases and J lost 6 bases. Germline CDR1 and CDR2: MNHGY and SAAAGT. The CDR3, as DNA: TGTGCCAGCAGGAGGACTAGCGGGAGTTCCGAGCAGTACTTC. It translates to CASRRTSGSSEQYF.

The table lists this clone with many counts. The genes are TRBV6-8 and TRBJ2-1, with 11 bases lining up with TRBD2. The germline V gene has CDR1 MNHGY and CDR2 SAAAGT. This CDR3 has 18 amino acids. Unmatched junction bases numbered 14, after V lost 2 bases and J lost 8 bases. The CDR3 reads CASSYRPRLAGPKDEQFF. CDR3 nucleotides: TGTGCCAGCAGTTACAGGCCCCGACTAGCGGGACCTAAGGATGAGCAGTTCTTC.

The rearrangement joins TRBV11-3 to TRBJ1-1; no firm D call. V lost 3 bases and J lost 4, with 12 bases in between. CDR1 and CDR2 from the germline V gene are SGHNT and YENEEA. This CDR3 has 14 amino acids. DNA of the CDR3: TGTGCCAGCAGCTTCAGAGTGGCCGTCACTGAAGCTTTCTTT. It translates to CASSFRVAVTEAFF.

This clone was seen more than once but under ten times. The chain couples TRBV11-3 to TRBJ2-1; 8 bases map to TRBD2. The V and J ends lost 5 bases and 9 bases, in that order; junction bases with no gene match: 9. This CDR3 spans 14 amino acids. Per germline, CDR1 SGHNT and CDR2 YENEEA. The CDR3 sequence: CASSLPGLGGEQFF. The CDR3 DNA follows: TGTGCCAGCAGCCTCCCGGGACTAGGGGGTGAGCAGTTCTTC.

V usage is TRBV28 and J usage is TRBJ1-1, with a tentative D call TRBD1 (6 bases). CDR3 length equals 17 residues. The V gene lost 8 bases and the J gene lost 5 bases, with 27 bases spanning the gap. Germline CDR1 MDHEN, CDR2 SYDVKM. The DNA for the CDR3 is TGTGCCAGCCCGGGACGGGGGGCGCGAATTGGTATGACTGAAGCTTTCTTT. This sequence encodes CASPGRGARIGMTEAFF.

This rearrangement joins TRBV19 to TRBJ1-1, with D tentatively TRBD1 (6 bases). The V gene lost 6 bases and the J gene lost 5 bases, with 13 bases spanning the gap. CDR1 and CDR2 from the germline V gene are LNHDA and SQIVND (reference sequence). This CDR3 region has 13 residues. The CDR3 nucleotides read TGTGCCAGTAGAGCAGGGGTGGGGACTGAAGCTTTCTTT. It specifies CASRAGVGTEAFF.

This clone has a count of ten or more. V usage is TRBV7-4 and J usage is TRBJ2-3; D call uncertain. Germline V gene sequence: CDR1 SGHVT, CDR2 SQSDAQ. The V and J ends lost 2 bases and 2 bases respectively, with 5 bases between them. This CDR3 region has 13 residues. DNA for the CDR3: TGTGCCAGCAGCTTACAGCCCACAGATACGCAGTATTTT. Residues: CASSLQPTDTQYF.

The rearrangement uses TRBV30 and TRBJ1-6; 10 bases line up with TRBD1. From germline, CDR1 is GTSNPN and CDR2 SVGIG (reference sequence). V lost 0 bases, J lost 9 bases, and 8 bases stayed unmatched. This CDR3 spans 16 amino acids. CDR3 bases: TGTGCCTGGAGTGTGGGAGACAGGGGGCTAAGTTCACCCCTCCACTTT. Translating it yields CAWSVGDRGLSSPLHF.

This clone was found many times. The V gene is TRBV11-3, the J gene TRBJ1-5, with 7 positions matching TRBD1. The CDR3 runs 15 residues. V dropped 5 bases and J dropped 3; count of bases not matched to a gene: 7. Germline CDR1 reads SGHNT; CDR2 reads YENEEA. The CDR3 DNA follows: TGTGCCAGCAGCCCTGGACAGGCCTTCAATCAGCCCCAGCATTTT. This gives the protein CASSPGQAFNQPQHF.

This chain connects TRBV6-8 to TRBJ2-1, with 11 bases that match TRBD2. This CDR3 has 16 residues. Per germline, CDR1 MNHGY and CDR2 SAAAGT. The J segment lost 6 bases and the V segment lost 1 base, leaving 5 bases of the junction unmatched. The DNA for the CDR3 is TGTGCCAGCAGTTACTTATCACTAGCGGGAGTCAATGAGCAGTTCTTC. It encodes CASSYLSLAGVNEQFF.

This clone was counted only a few times. J is TRBJ2-7 and V is TRBV6-8; 9 bases are shared with TRBD2. This CDR3 has 15 residues. Unmatched junction bases numbered 7, after V lost 4 bases and J lost 3 bases. Germline V gene lookup returns CDR1 MNHGY and CDR2 SAAAGT. The CDR3 nucleotides read TGTGCCAGCAGTTGGGCGACTAGCGGAGGCTACGAGCAGTACTTC. Residues: CASSWATSGGYEQYF.

There are a few counts of this clone. The gene calls are TRBV6-8 and TRBJ1-2; D perhaps matches TRBD1 (6 bases). Germline CDR1 and CDR2: MNHGY and SAAAGT. V was trimmed by 6 bases and J by 5 bases, leaving 10 bases between them. There are 12 residues in the CDR3. This CDR3 reads CASRGAGYGYTF. The DNA of the CDR3 is TGTGCCAGCAGGGGGGCTGGGTATGGCTACACCTTC.